This TCR beta chain was captured in a study of cytomegalovirus exposure and HLA in healthy donors (dated by TCRdb to about 2017). For the wider study: According to a later analysis, the approximately 130 validation repertoires were produced on the same platform as the 666 repertoires of the first cohort. Besides the first cohort of approximately 670 subjects, a separate validation cohort made up of 120 different subjects was used. The study aimed to test whether signatures of past pathogen exposure could be identified by cataloging public T cell receptors. The study combined high-throughput TCR immunosequencing, statistical association of individual TCRs with disease status, and machine learning to predict cytomegalovirus infection status. The paper's findings and limits, for the study overall: A later analysis had no HLA typing for the validation cohort, so co-occurrence there was scored across all 130 or so repertoires. The classifier was reported to diagnose cytomegalovirus status with high specificity and sensitivity in both the original and validation cohorts. A few of the identified cytomegalovirus-associated TCR beta chains were confirmed in vitro to be specific for cytomegalovirus antigens. In the study, approximately 160 TCR beta chains were listed as associated with cytomegalovirus. It was suggested by the authors that the approach could potentially be generalized to other disease states and immunological phenotypes. Subsequent analysis determined that TCRs grouped into clusters in the first cohort also showed a tendency toward co-occurrence across the 120 validation repertoires, and 94% of cluster scores exceeded 0. While some public TCRs were present in many individuals, most TCR sequences turned up only very rarely across donors.

The donors were included in the validation cohort of roughly 130 subjects, a group kept apart from the approximately 670-subject first cohort. This clone appeared once. Its antigen remains unidentified. Base qualities are not provided; no much larger clone lies one nucleotide away. Trimming takes 6 bases from V and 2 bases from J, and the germline ends sit 11 bases apart. There are 13 amino acids in the CDR3, from cysteine to phenylalanine inclusive. Only the CDR3 portion is preserved as DNA: 39 bases, with reading frame beginning at the first base. In the germline V gene, CDR1 corresponds to SNHLY and CDR2 to FYNNEI. Preparation of the library involved the immunoSEQ multiplex PCR assay. On the authors' methods: To diagnose cytomegalovirus status from the catalog of TCR beta chain sequences, a statistical classification framework was built. The source is immuneACCESS, and TCRdb retained only in-frame sequences with V and J called. Part of the clones is not carried over; for the studies checked, unresolved V genes explain less than half of this, and the remainder is unexplained. The D gene and trimming were derived from the DNA, and the V and J assignments and clone size from that table. For this sample there are approximately 300,000 clones; 86% appear just once. The biggest ten clones account for around 0.8% of the sample.

Recombination joined TRBV2 with TRBJ2-7; the D gene is unclear. This clonotype was obtained from a woman aged 18-35 years in good health and CMV-seronegative. Sequenced: PBMCs. The sequence in DNA is TGTGCCAGCAGCACCGAGTCTACCTACGAGCAGTACTTC. It translates as CASSTESTYEQYF.